Below are 5 T cell receptor beta chains sequenced from a single sample in a study of human thymus T cells. The table came from immunoSEQ multiplex PCR; TCRdb's copy has only in-frame clones and leaves some out. The data hold more than 70,000 clones, with approximately 96% observed a single time. Resections obtained during corrective heart surgery supplied the thymus tissue. The sample was thymus tissue. The receptors shown here come from a boy younger than two with a congenital heart defect but otherwise immunologically healthy.

This chain uses TRBV27 with TRBJ2-5; D gene ambiguous. This CDR3 has 16 residues. V lost 2 bases and J 2 bases, leaving 15 bases between the germline ends. Germline loops: CDR1 MNHEY, CDR2 SMNVEV (reference sequence). Here the CDR3 reads CASSLHQHPIQETQYF. CDR3 DNA: TGTGCCAGCAGTTTACACCAGCACCCCATTCAAGAGACCCAGTACTTC.

This rearrangement joins TRBV5-6 to TRBJ2-3; 10 bases match TRBD1. The CDR3 covers 19 residues. In germline, CDR1 is SGHDT, CDR2 YYEEEE. V dropped 3 bases and J dropped 3; count of bases not matched to a gene: 16. In DNA form, the CDR3 reads TGTGCCAGCAGCTCTCCCGGGACAGGGGAGGCTTATGGGACAGATACGCAGTATTTT. Amino acids: CASSSPGTGEAYGTDTQYF.

DNA of the CDR3: TGTGCCAGCAGTAAAACGCTTCCAGGGGACGAAAATAGAAAAAATGAAAAACTGTTTTTT. This codes for CASSKTLPGDENRKNEKLFF. The chain has TRBV27 and TRBJ1-4, with D possibly being TRBD1 (6 bases). The CDR3 contains 20 residues. Germline-derived CDR1 and CDR2 are MNHEY and SMNVEV (reference sequence). V was pared by 5 bases and J by 5 bases, with 30 bases between.

The J gene is TRBJ2-1, the V gene TRBV7-9; 9 bases are a match to TRBD2. The V segment lost 1 base and the J segment 9 bases; nucleotides outside the gene matches: 7. Per the germline V gene, CDR1 is SEHNR and CDR2 is FQNEAQ (reference sequence). The CDR3 covers 15 residues. CDR3 nucleotide sequence: TGTGCCAGCAGCTTAGTGTCTAGCGGGGACGCTGAGCAGTTCTTC. Its protein product is CASSLVSSGDAEQFF.

The rearrangement uses TRBV7-2 and TRBJ1-2; 9 bases match TRBD1. The CDR3 covers 16 residues. Germline CDR1 and CDR2: SGHTA and FQGNSA. J gave up 7 bases and V 3 bases, and 12 bases lay outside the gene matches. CDR3 coding DNA: TGTGCCAGCAGCTTCGCACCCGGGACAGGGTTTGGTGGCTACACCTTC. Translation gives CASSFAPGTGFGGYTF.